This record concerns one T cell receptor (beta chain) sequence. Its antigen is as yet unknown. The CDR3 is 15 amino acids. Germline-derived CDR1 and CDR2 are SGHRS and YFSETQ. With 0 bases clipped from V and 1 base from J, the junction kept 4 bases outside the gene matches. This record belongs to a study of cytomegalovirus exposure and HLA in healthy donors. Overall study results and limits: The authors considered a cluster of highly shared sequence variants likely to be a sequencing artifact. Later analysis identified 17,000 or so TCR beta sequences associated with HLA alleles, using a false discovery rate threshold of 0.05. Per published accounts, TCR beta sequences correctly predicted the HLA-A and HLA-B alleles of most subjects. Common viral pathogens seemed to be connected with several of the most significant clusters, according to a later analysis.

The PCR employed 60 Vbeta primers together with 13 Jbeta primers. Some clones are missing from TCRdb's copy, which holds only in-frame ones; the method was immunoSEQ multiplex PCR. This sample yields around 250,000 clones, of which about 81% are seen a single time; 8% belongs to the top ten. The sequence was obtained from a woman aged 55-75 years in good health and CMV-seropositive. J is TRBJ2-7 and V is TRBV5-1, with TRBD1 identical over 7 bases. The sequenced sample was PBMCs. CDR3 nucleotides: TGCGCCAGCAGCTTGGGGGACAGTGTTTCCTACGAGCAGTACTTC. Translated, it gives CASSLGDSVSYEQYF.